This T cell receptor (beta chain) was recovered during a study of siplizumab effects on memory and regulatory T cells. Per germline, CDR1 MNHEY and CDR2 SVGAGI. V shed 6 bases and J 5 bases; nucleotides not matched to a gene: 8. CDR3 size: 14 residues. Study-wide findings and caveats: A major contribution to the alloresponse seemed to be made by naive T cells, which seemed more diverse than memory cells. Under siplizumab, an average approximately 69% of mappable alloreactive CD4+ clones were Treg-derived, compared with over 25% in controls.

Concerning this clone itself: Its antigen is currently unknown.

Produced via immunoSEQ multiplex PCR; TCRdb's table is partial and in-frame only. The data show around 58,000 clones, with over 65% seen just once and less than 4% held by the top ten. The TCR originated in a human donor in good health. The V call is TRBV6-5, the J call TRBJ2-7; 9 positions match TRBD1. What was sequenced was memory CD4+ T cells sorted from blood. CDR3 nucleotide sequence: TGTGCCAGCAGCCCTTACAGGGGGCATCACGAGCAGTACTTC. It codes for CASSPYRGHHEQYF.